The rows below give T cell receptor beta chains drawn from one sample of a study of vaccination and CD4 T cells after COVID-19. These receptors lack a known antigen. TCRdb re-called the PCR reads with MiXCR, one entry per CDR3 protein. The sample consists of fewer than 9,000 distinct CDR3 sequences, around 60% of them appearing once. Sequenced input: CD4+ T cells from blood, cultured in vitro. The receptor source for this set is a human donor who had recovered from COVID-19. Each CDR3 is given with its conserved first and last residue. Fields, in order: J gene, clone size, D gene, V gene, CDR3 DNA, CDR3 protein. A D gene is named only where the DNA matches it firmly. The size field is filled for only some rows; it gives once, few, many or a size class.

j_gene: TRBJ2-5
abundance: -
d_gene: -
v_gene: TRBV20-1
CDR3nt: TGCAGTGCTAGACGACAGGGAGGCGGGCAGACCCAGTACTTC
CDR3aa: CSARRQGGGQTQYF

j_gene: TRBJ1-1
abundance: -
d_gene: -
v_gene: TRBV24-1
CDR3nt: TGTGCCACCAGTGATTCGCCGGGGGATGGGGCTGAAGCTTTCTTT
CDR3aa: CATSDSPGDGAEAFF

j_gene: TRBJ1-2
abundance: few
d_gene: -
v_gene: TRBV28
CDR3nt: TGTGCCAGCCTTCACTCGGGGCAGGCCGACTATGGCTACACCTTC
CDR3aa: CASLHSGQADYGYTF

j_gene: TRBJ2-7
abundance: -
d_gene: -
v_gene: TRBV20-1
CDR3nt: TGCAGTGCTAGTAAGGCGGCAGGGCAAATTGGCGAGCAGTACTTC
CDR3aa: CSASKAAGQIGEQYF

j_gene: TRBJ2-7
abundance: medium-sized
d_gene: -
v_gene: TRBV19
CDR3nt: TGTGCCAGTAGTAAAGGCCGGGACGGTGCCTACGAGCAGTACTTC
CDR3aa: CASSKGRDGAYEQYF

j_gene: TRBJ2-2
abundance: -
d_gene: -
v_gene: TRBV20-1
CDR3nt: TGCAGTGCTAGAGATGGGATAGCCTCGGGTACCGGGGAGCTGTTTTTT
CDR3aa: CSARDGIASGTGELFF

j_gene: TRBJ1-6
abundance: -
d_gene: TRBD1
v_gene: TRBV10-3
CDR3nt: TGTGCCATCAGTGAGACATCACAGGGGCCCTACCGCTCCTATAATTCACCCCTCCACTTT
CDR3aa: CAISETSQGPYRSYNSPLHF

j_gene: TRBJ2-7
abundance: -
d_gene: TRBD2
v_gene: TRBV4-2
CDR3nt: TGTGCCAGCAGCCAGACTAGCGGGAGTTACGAGCAGTACTTC
CDR3aa: CASSQTSGSYEQYF

j_gene: TRBJ2-1
abundance: -
d_gene: -
v_gene: TRBV6-2/TRBV6-3
CDR3nt: TGTGCCAGCAGTTACTCGAGGGATGAGCAGTTCTTC
CDR3aa: CASSYSRDEQFF

j_gene: TRBJ2-3
abundance: -
d_gene: -
v_gene: TRBV20-1
CDR3nt: TGCAGTGCTAGCGGGGGGCTTTACACAGATACGCAGTATTTT
CDR3aa: CSASGGLYTDTQYF

j_gene: TRBJ1-1
abundance: few
d_gene: -
v_gene: TRBV20-1
CDR3nt: TGCAGTGCTAGAGATATGGGGGGAGGGTTGGCTTTCTTT
CDR3aa: CSARDMGGGLAFF

j_gene: TRBJ1-1
abundance: few
d_gene: -
v_gene: TRBV30
CDR3nt: TGTGCCTGGAGCTACGTCTCACGGGACACTGAAGCTTTCTTT
CDR3aa: CAWSYVSRDTEAFF

j_gene: TRBJ1-2
abundance: -
d_gene: -
v_gene: TRBV4-1
CDR3nt: TGCGCCAGCAGCCAGAGGGTAGGGGCCGACTATGGCTACACCTTC
CDR3aa: CASSQRVGADYGYTF

j_gene: TRBJ2-7
abundance: -
d_gene: -
v_gene: TRBV11-2
CDR3nt: TGTGCCAGCATCCGGGCAGGGACCTACGAGCAGTACTTC
CDR3aa: CASIRAGTYEQYF

j_gene: TRBJ1-5
abundance: -
d_gene: TRBD1
v_gene: TRBV28
CDR3nt: TGTGCCAGCAGTTTATTGACAGGGGTCAGCAATCAGCCCCAGCATTTT
CDR3aa: CASSLLTGVSNQPQHF

j_gene: TRBJ2-2
abundance: once
d_gene: -
v_gene: TRBV12-3/TRBV12-4
CDR3nt: TGTGCCAGCCCCAGAGGCGGGACAGACACCGGGGAGCTGTTTTTT
CDR3aa: CASPRGGTDTGELFF

j_gene: TRBJ1-2
abundance: few
d_gene: TRBD1
v_gene: TRBV20-1
CDR3nt: TGCAGTGCTACTCCGGGACAGAACTATGGCTACACCTTC
CDR3aa: CSATPGQNYGYTF

j_gene: TRBJ1-3
abundance: -
d_gene: -
v_gene: TRBV12-3/TRBV12-4
CDR3nt: TGTGCCAGCACCCCTCGGCCTGGAAACACCATATATTTT
CDR3aa: CASTPRPGNTIYF

j_gene: TRBJ1-6
abundance: -
d_gene: -
v_gene: TRBV18
CDR3nt: TGTGCCAGCTCACCAAGCCAGTCTAATTCACCCCTCCACTTT
CDR3aa: CASSPSQSNSPLHF

j_gene: TRBJ2-7
abundance: -
d_gene: -
v_gene: TRBV29-1
CDR3nt: TGCAGCGTTGAAGATCGTTTGCGGTTTTTGGCCTACGAGCAGTACTTC
CDR3aa: CSVEDRLRFLAYEQYF

j_gene: TRBJ2-7
abundance: -
d_gene: TRBD1
v_gene: TRBV6-1
CDR3nt: TGTGCCAGCAGTGCCCCGGGACAGCCCTACGAGCAGTACTTC
CDR3aa: CASSAPGQPYEQYF

j_gene: TRBJ2-1
abundance: -
d_gene: -
v_gene: TRBV6-4
CDR3nt: TGTGCCAGCAGTGACTCGATGTGGTACGAGCAGTTCTTC
CDR3aa: CASSDSMWYEQFF

j_gene: TRBJ1-2
abundance: -
d_gene: -
v_gene: TRBV12-3/TRBV12-4
CDR3nt: TGTGCCAGCAGCCGGGGGGTGGACTATGGCTACACCTTC
CDR3aa: CASSRGVDYGYTF

j_gene: TRBJ2-7
abundance: -
d_gene: -
v_gene: TRBV11-3
CDR3nt: TGTGCCAGCAGCTTGAAGCCCAGCTCCTACGAGCAGTACTTC
CDR3aa: CASSLKPSSYEQYF

j_gene: TRBJ2-3
abundance: few
d_gene: -
v_gene: TRBV2
CDR3nt: TGTGCCAGCAGTGAAGCTGGGGGGCCGGGCACAGATACGCAGTATTTT
CDR3aa: CASSEAGGPGTDTQYF

j_gene: TRBJ2-3
abundance: -
d_gene: TRBD2
v_gene: TRBV20-1
CDR3nt: TGCAGTGCTAGAGATAGAAGACGGAGCGGGGGCACCGCAGATACGCAGTATTTT
CDR3aa: CSARDRRRSGGTADTQYF